This T cell receptor beta chain was obtained from a study of post-analysis software for immune sequencing data. In the study overall: Patients had relapsing-remitting, secondary progressive or progressive-relapsing multiple sclerosis; some lacked subtype.

The CDR3 spans 13 residues. Germline CDR1 is KGHSH and CDR2 is LQKENI. V lost 1 base and J 2 bases, leaving 3 bases between the germline ends. Study outcomes and limitations: For normalized Chao1 diversity, multiple sclerosis patients scored significantly lower than controls did. The five TRBV segments detected at higher frequency in patients than in controls included TRBV5-6, TRBV5-1 and TRBV20-1. Co-batched samples clustered tightly together by F measure.

Unique molecular identifiers had been added to the TCR beta cDNA libraries. Some 500,000 cDNA molecules were obtained from about 1 to 10 million T cells. TCRdb reprocessed the PCR reads via MiXCR and lists one record per CDR3 protein. The sample shows hundreds of thousands of distinct CDR3 sequences, 25% to 30% of them seen only once. Comment on this clonotype: The antigen remains undetermined.

The chain joins TRBV18 to TRBJ1-3; D unresolved. This clonotype was sampled from a girl between 5 and 17 years old with multiple sclerosis. The specimen sequenced was blood. CDR3 sequence: CASSPLTGNTIYF. The DNA of the CDR3 is TGTGCCAGCTCACCACTGACTGGAAACACCATATATTTT. Supplemented by reference TRBV18 and TRBJ1-3, the full variable domain reads NAGVMQNPRHLVRRRGQEARLRCSPMKGHSHVYWYRQLPEEGLKFMVYLQKENIIDESGMPKERFSAEFPKEGPSILRIQQVVRGDSAAYFCASSPLTGNTIYFGEGSWLTVV.